The entry below describes one TCR beta chain. Its antigen remains undetermined. This clone may be a read error of a much larger clone one base away. Blood RNA was extracted from unsorted whole blood with TRIzol reagent; germline DNA came from the DNeasy Blood & Tissue kit. At the time of sampling, the patients had chronic HBV infection and had not received any treatment. Before surgery, 3 to 4.5 milliliters of peripheral blood were collected into K2EDTA tubes. This specimen belongs to a study of tumor-infiltrating lymphocytes in primary liver carcinoma (dated by TCRdb to about 2017). Regarding the research as a whole: Between late 2015 and March 2016, a handful of patients in China with histopathologically diagnosed primary liver carcinoma had surgical resection. The five patients, three men and two women aged 30 to 69 years, had hepatocellular carcinoma (four) or combined HCC and intrahepatic cholangiocarcinoma (one). The five patients had tumors staged T1-T3 N0M0, with maximum diameters ranging from roughly 4.2 to 11 cm. Each sample produced about 3.5 to 8 million productive TCRbeta reads, and read depth showed no significant difference between tissue types. The study combined TCRbeta repertoire sequencing, expression microarrays and whole-exome sequencing across five regions of each liver tumor, with adjacent normal tissue and blood. A total of approximately 35 specimens from 5 patients underwent TCRbeta repertoire sequencing, comprising some 25 tumor regions, 5 adjacent noncancerous liver tissues and 5 peripheral blood samples. High reproducibility was observed for the technical replicate repertoires, with mean shared-clone rates around 0.89 and correlation coefficients above 0.98. The research as a whole found: With just a handful of patients in the study, the authors point out that the findings should be validated in a larger study. Because the samples were bulk and unsorted, CD4+ and CD8+ T cell repertoires could not be compared. Repertoire overlap was higher between tumor regions (mean about 36%) than tumor-adjacent (17%) or tumor-blood (about 14%) pairs, consistent with antigen-driven expansion. The top 250 clones accounted for a significantly greater share of the repertoire in tumors than in blood (p = 0.039). Because only the TCR beta chain was sequenced and unpaired alpha chains were not captured, true repertoire diversity is likely underestimated.

Starting from 500 to 600 ng total RNA, TCRbeta-specific cDNA was produced by reverse transcription with a constant-region primer and ProtoScript II reverse transcriptase. Construction of the TCRbeta libraries relied on three nested rounds of multiplex PCR, following a slightly modified ARM-PCR procedure. Multiplex TRBV1-TRBV30 forward primers and a Cbeta reverse primer were used in the first two PCR rounds, each of which was run for around 10 cycles. A final 25-cycle PCR with Deep VentR polymerase added sample barcodes and Illumina adapters. Before sequencing, amplicons of 200-500 bp were gel-purified using a QIAquick gel extraction kit. An Illumina HiSeq 2500 was used to sequence the TCRbeta amplicons, generating 250-bp paired-end reads. The original methods were these. Quality trimming of reads was performed with Trimmomatic v0.33, and paired reads were merged with FLASH v1.2.11 so that full CDR3 sequences could be recovered. MiGEC v1.2.1b assigned V, D and J germline segments to the rearranged TCRbeta sequences. Clonotype statistics and Shannon-Wiener diversity indices were calculated with VDJtools v1.0.0. To reduce sampling bias, subsequent analyses other than the diversity analysis used only the 250 most abundant clonotypes in each sample. In TCRdb, the public reads were trimmed at Q25 with fastp and aligned with MiXCR, with productive beta chains retained. Identical CDR3 protein sequences are pooled into one entry, listed with their most common genes and DNA. In this record, the V and J calls reflect TCRdb's handling and not the investigators' own analysis. This sample comprises nearly 200,000 distinct CDR3 sequences, roughly 61% of them detected only once. The top ten hold 7% to 8.5% of the sample.

From a lookup of the germline V gene, CDR1 and CDR2 are LGHNA and YNFKEQ. V sheds 5 bases and J sheds 3 bases, leaving 13 bases between their ends. From cysteine to phenylalanine, the CDR3 is 15 amino acids long. The CDR3 DNA has 45 bases and is translated from base 1. This clonotype was obtained from a woman aged 55-75 years with primary liver carcinoma and hepatitis B virus infection. Material: peripheral blood. The chain links TRBV4-2 with TRBJ1-4; no D segment can be confidently identified. The CDR3 corresponds to CASSEVGSANEKLFF. Read as DNA, the sequence is TGTGCCAGCAGCGAAGTGGGCTCGGCTAATGAAAAACTGTTTTTT.